The sequence of this TCR beta chain was determined in a study of blood T cell repertoires in COVID-19. Study-level information: PBMCs, B-cell-depleted T cells, or T cells were the source of the cDNA or gDNA that made up the material.

Some clones are missing from TCRdb's copy, which holds only in-frame ones; the method was immunoSEQ multiplex PCR. The sample has around 81,000 clones, about 89% seen once. V dropped 3 bases and J dropped 0; count of bases not matched to a gene: 4. Germline V lookup: CDR1 SGHRS, CDR2 YFSETQ. The CDR3 loop spans 17 amino acids. The chain combines TRBV5-1 with TRBJ1-6; TRBD1 matches 9 bases. The sample taken for sequencing was peripheral blood. This TCR came from a woman aged 55-75 years with acute or convalescent COVID-19. CDR3 DNA sequence: TGCGCCAGCAGCTCCGGGACAGGGAACTCCTATAATTCACCCCTCCACTTT. Translated: CASSSGTGNSYNSPLHF.